A single T cell receptor (beta chain) is shown here with its context. This clonotype has more than one count but fewer than ten. Its antigen specificity is not known. The input lacks base qualities; no much larger clone sits a single base away. This record belongs to a study of T cell repertoires in cytomegalovirus infection (dated by TCRdb to between 2017 and 2020). With regard to the full study: Recently identified HLA-C-restricted CMV epitopes, whose presentation resists viral immunomodulation, were targeted by peptide stimulations together with well-studied HLA-B-restricted epitopes. Donor HLA type was relevant to the analysis, because carriage of CMV infection together with the matching HLA type was indicated by public TCR beta signatures. What the authors observed across the whole study: Carriers of CMV infection plus the relevant HLA type were discriminated by the cumulative frequency of public TCR beta family members in the study cohort and in an independent approximately 360-donor cohort. In the ex vivo response, HLA-C-restricted CMV-specific TCR beta clonotypes were dominant, and in two of eight donors the single most frequent clonotype came from this HLA-C-restricted group.

What the treatment or condition label conveys for this sample: in vitro stimulation with specific CMV peptide epitopes to enrich CMV-specific T cells. The sequencer listed for this sample is Illumina HiSeq 1500. TCRdb took the public reads, trimmed them with fastp at Q25, ran MiXCR for clone calling and kept in-frame beta chains. Rows matching on CDR3 protein sequence are summarized as one entry with the most common DNA and genes. Recorded for this sample are 550,000 to 700,000 distinct CDR3 sequences; about 40% of them occurred a single time. Jointly, the top ten make up 48% of the sample. Spanning cysteine to phenylalanine, the CDR3 consists of 14 amino acids. The only DNA kept is the CDR3, 42 bases in frame from the first base. V is cut by 4 bases and J by 7 bases, and the space between the germline ends is 19 bases. In the germline V gene (reference sequence), CDR1 corresponds to DFQATT and CDR2 to SNEGSKA.

This chain joins TRBV20-1 to TRBJ1-1, with the D segment identity uncertain. The TCR was taken from a human donor in good health (CMV status not recorded). Some clones in this sample may be carry-over from other donors' samples. The material sequenced was cultured PBMCs, taken from culture after CMV antigen stimulation. DNA sequence: TGCAGTGCTACTCGGACGGTTTCAGGTTTTGAAGCTTTCTTT. Translated, it gives CSATRTVSGFEAFF.